This T cell receptor (beta chain) was identified in a study of blood T cell repertoires in COVID-19. Produced via immunoSEQ multiplex PCR; TCRdb's table is partial and in-frame only. The sample carries about 250,000 clones, about 88% recorded once. All enrollees were roughly 18 to 90 years old and from about 25 US areas. Cohorts were based on clinical histories the participants reported. In Cohort 3, a recovered donor had either two negative PCRs, clearance, or symptom resolution. The ends lost 6 bases at V and 6 bases at J; junction bases unmatched: 3. CDR3 length: 14 residues. The V gene's germline CDR1 is SGHVS and CDR2 FQNEAQ.

Sequencing was performed on PBMCs or T cells enriched from blood (not recorded which). The TCR sequence derives from a woman in her forties or fifties who had recovered from COVID-19. The chain carries TRBV7-8 and TRBJ1-5, with 12 positions matching TRBD1. CDR3 bases: TGTGCCAGCAGGGGGGACAGGGGGCTTCAGCCCCAGCATTTT. Protein: CASRGDRGLQPQHF. The variable domain in full, completed from reference TRBV7-8 and TRBJ1-5, reads GAGVSQSPRYKVAKRGQDVALRCDPISGHVSLFWYQQALGQGPEFLTYFQNEAQLDKSGLPSDRFFAERPEGSVSTLKIQRTQQEDSAVYLCASRGDRGLQPQHFGDGTRLSIL.